One sample yielded the 27 T cell receptor beta chains listed below, sequenced in a study of T cells after posttransplantation cyclophosphamide. Here immunoSEQ multiplex PCR was the method, and the copy in TCRdb shows in-frame clones only, minus some. The sample was found to contain 40,000 to 55,000 clones, and every one recurs. The sequencing sample was made of PBMCs. The origin of the receptors is a man aged 40-50 years in good health, CMV-negative, and a related stem cell transplant donor.

This clone has at least ten counts. The gene calls are TRBV5-6 and TRBJ2-5; maybe TRBD2 (7 bases). The CDR3 length is 14 residues. V was trimmed by 4 bases and J by 7 bases, leaving 17 bases between them. Per the germline V gene, CDR1 is SGHDT and CDR2 is YYEEEE. CDR3 in DNA: TGTGCCAGCAGCCAACAGGGAGGGCTGGCGACCCAGTACTTC. This translates into CASSQQGGLATQYF. The whole variable domain, remainder taken from reference TRBV5-6 and TRBJ2-5, is DAGVTQSPTHLIKTRGQQVTLRCSPKSGHDTVSWYQQALGQGPQFIFQYYEEEERQRGNFPDRFSGHQFPNYSSELNVNALLLGDSALYLCASSQQGGLATQYFGPGTRLLVL.

The sample holds many counts of this clone. The chain uses TRBV9 and TRBJ2-1, with 12 bases lining up with TRBD2. The CDR3 spans 18 residues. The V and J ends lost 4 bases and 4 bases, in that order; junction bases with no gene match: 12. CDR1 and CDR2 from the germline V gene are SGDLS and YYNGEE. The CDR3 protein is CASSTPPETSGSYNEQFF. Here the CDR3 DNA reads TGTGCCAGCAGCACCCCTCCGGAGACTAGCGGGAGTTACAATGAGCAGTTCTTC.

Ten or more counts support this clone. The chain joins TRBV7-2 to TRBJ1-1; the match to TRBD1 covers 8 bases. The germline V gene encodes CDR1 SGHTA and CDR2 FQGNSA. The CDR3 runs 17 residues. After removal of 1 base from V and 4 bases from J, the junction contained 11 bases not matched to a gene. CDR3 residues: CASSLVGQGLVSTEAFF. CDR3 sequence (DNA): TGTGCCAGCAGCTTAGTTGGACAGGGACTGGTCTCCACTGAAGCTTTCTTT.

This clone showed up many times. The chain recombines TRBV5-1 with TRBJ2-7; TRBD2 aligns across 11 bases. Germline lookup yields CDR1 SGHRS and CDR2 YFSETQ. The CDR3 extends over 17 amino acids. J gave up 6 bases and V 0 bases, and 11 bases lay outside the gene matches. CDR3 protein: CASSLGGSGRAEGEQYF. The CDR3 DNA sequence: TGCGCCAGCAGCTTGGGAGGTAGCGGGAGGGCCGAGGGCGAGCAGTACTTC.

This chain links TRBV19 with TRBJ2-5, with TRBD2 matching over 11 bases. The assigned J gene may be wrong: the sequence end matches TRBJ2-7 better. Germline V gives CDR1 LNHDA, CDR2 SQIVND (reference sequence). The CDR3 sequence is 16 residues long. The chain's CDR3 is CASSIDGLAGSYEQYF. CDR3 nucleotide sequence: TGTGCCAGTAGTATAGATGGACTAGCGGGTTCCTACGAGCAGTACTTC.

In its sample, this clone was seen many times. This chain connects TRBV29-1 to TRBJ2-2, with TRBD1 matching over 10 bases. Unmatched junction bases numbered 16, after V lost 5 bases and J lost 7 bases. The CDR3 has 17 residues. Germline V gives CDR1 SQVTM, CDR2 ANQGSEA. The CDR3 loop is CSVRGLSGQGIIGELFF. DNA of the CDR3: TGCAGCGTTCGCGGGCTTTCGGGACAGGGGATAATCGGGGAGCTGTTTTTT.

This clone has ten or more counts. The chain has TRBV9 and TRBJ2-5; 13 nucleotides match TRBD2. With V trimmed by 4 bases and J by 2 bases, 8 bases remained unmatched. The CDR3 spans 17 residues. CDR1 and CDR2 (germline): SGDLS, YYNGEE. In DNA form, the CDR3 reads TGTGCCAGCAGCAGAGGGACTAGCGGGGAGACACAAGAGACCCAGTACTTC. Protein: CASSRGTSGETQETQYF.

This clone was detected many times. The gene calls are TRBV6-1 and TRBJ2-7, with D tentatively TRBD2 (5 bases). The CDR3 consists of 13 residues. Germline V gene lookup returns CDR1 MNHNS and CDR2 SASEGT. V dropped 6 bases and J dropped 3 bases, with 12 bases sitting between them. The CDR3 DNA follows: TGTGCCAGCAGGAGCGGTATCCGCTACGAGCAGTACTTC. It encodes CASRSGIRYEQYF.

This clone showed up many times. The chain recombines TRBV28 with TRBJ2-1, with a tentative D call TRBD2 (6 bases). This CDR3 contains 16 residues. Germline loops: CDR1 MDHEN, CDR2 SYDVKM. The CDR3 reads CALSKGWGLHFNEQFF. CDR3 DNA sequence: TGTGCTCTGTCTAAGGGCTGGGGACTTCACTTCAATGAGCAGTTCTTC. Variable domain in full (rest from reference TRBV28 and TRBJ2-1): DVKVTQSSRYLVKRTGEKVFLECVQDMDHENMFWYRQDPGLGLRLIYFSYDVKMKEKGDIPEGYSVSREKKERFSLILESASTNQTSMYLCALSKGWGLHFNEQFFGPGTRLTVL.

This clone was observed at least ten times. This chain links TRBV10-2 with TRBJ1-1; 9 positions agree with TRBD1. The germline V gene encodes CDR1 WSHSY and CDR2 SAAADI. After removal of 6 bases from V and 3 bases from J, the junction contained 2 bases not matched to a gene. CDR3 size: 13 residues. The CDR3 region is CASSRDRDTEAFF. The DNA for the CDR3 is TGCGCCAGCAGCCGGGACAGGGACACTGAAGCTTTCTTT.

This clone was seen at least ten times. CDR3 protein: CASSAGTDITGELFF. CDR3 nucleotides: TGTGCCAGTAGTGCTGGGACAGACATAACCGGGGAGCTGTTTTTT. The rearrangement uses TRBV19 and TRBJ2-2; 7 bases align to TRBD1. Germline V gene sequence: CDR1 LNHDA, CDR2 SQIVND (reference sequence). V was clipped by 5 bases and J by 5 bases; unmatched bases: 8. The CDR3 is 15 residues long.

This clone has a count of ten or more. This chain joins TRBV10-2 and TRBJ2-1; D may be TRBD2 (5 bases). The V and J ends lost 6 bases and 6 bases respectively, with 18 bases between them. Germline V CDR1 and CDR2: WSHSY, SAAADI. The CDR3 extends over 15 amino acids. The CDR3 DNA is TGCGCCAGCAGGCTGGGTGCTAGCTCGTCCAATGAGCAGTTCTTC. Its translation is CASRLGASSSNEQFF.

There are many counts of this clone. The genes are TRBV4-3 and TRBJ2-7; TRBD2 agrees at 7 bases. The CDR3 has 16 amino acids. J gave up 2 bases and V 1 base, and 8 bases lay outside the gene matches. Germline CDR1 reads LGHNA; CDR2 reads YSLEER. This CDR3 is CASSQAIGRPPYEQYF. The CDR3 DNA sequence: TGCGCCAGCAGCCAAGCAATCGGGAGGCCACCCTACGAGCAGTACTTC.

This clone occurred many times. The V gene is TRBV18, the J gene TRBJ1-4; D is unclear. Deletions cut 3 bases from V and 6 bases from J, with 14 bases between. This CDR3 contains 15 residues. The V gene's germline CDR1 is KGHSH and CDR2 LQKENI. The CDR3 here is CASSPRRGLDEKLFF. Here the CDR3 DNA reads TGTGCCAGCTCACCCCGGCGGGGATTAGATGAAAAACTGTTTTTT. The full variable domain, rest sourced from reference TRBV18 and TRBJ1-4, is NAGVMQNPRHLVRRRGQEARLRCSPMKGHSHVYWYRQLPEEGLKFMVYLQKENIIDESGMPKERFSAEFPKEGPSILRIQQVVRGDSAAYFCASSPRRGLDEKLFFGSGTQLSVL.

Ten or more counts support this clone. The rearrangement uses TRBV10-1 and TRBJ2-7, with a tentative D call TRBD1 (6 bases). This CDR3 region has 18 residues. Germline CDR1 is WNHNN and CDR2 is SYGVQD (reference sequence). V was shortened by 11 bases and J by 1 base, with 30 bases between the two germline ends. CDR3 bases: TGCGCCCCCCGGATCCCCGGGACAAGGAGTAGAATTTCCTACGAGCAGTACTTC. This encodes CAPRIPGTRSRISYEQYF.

This clone was detected many times. The rearrangement uses TRBV5-5 and TRBJ2-2; 7 bases are a match to TRBD2. With V trimmed by 4 bases and J by 6 bases, 6 bases remained unmatched. CDR1 and CDR2 (germline): SGHKS, YYEKEE (reference sequence). CDR3 size: 14 residues. CDR3 region: CASSPWGGPGELFF. The CDR3 bases are TGTGCCAGCAGCCCTTGGGGGGGACCCGGGGAGCTGTTTTTT. Complete variable domain (other parts from reference TRBV5-5 and TRBJ2-2): DAGVTQSPTHLIKTRGQQVTLRCSPISGHKSVSWYQQVLGQGPQFIFQYYEKEERGRGNFPDRFSARQFPNYSSELNVNALLLGDSALYLCASSPWGGPGELFFGEGSRLTVL.

This clone was counted ten times or more. The V gene is TRBV29-1, the J gene TRBJ1-5, with D maybe TRBD1 (6 bases). Trimming stripped 3 bases from V and 3 bases from J, with 12 bases between. Germline V gives CDR1 SQVTM, CDR2 ANQGSEA. The CDR3 length is 14 residues. CDR3 sequence reads: CSVDWTADNQPQHF. As DNA, the CDR3 is TGCAGCGTTGATTGGACAGCCGACAATCAGCCCCAGCATTTT.

In its sample, this clone was seen many times. The chain combines TRBV7-8 with TRBJ1-1; 8 positions match TRBD1. The germline CDR1 and CDR2 sequences are SGHVS and FQNEAQ. V trimming: 3 bases; J trimming: 5 bases; junction bases outside the gene matches: 5. The CDR3 totals 14 residues. The chain's CDR3 is CASSFGTGGTEAFF. DNA for the CDR3: TGTGCCAGCAGCTTCGGAACAGGGGGGACTGAAGCTTTCTTT.

In this sample, this clone turned up many times. The rearrangement links TRBV7-3 to TRBJ2-7, with 9 nucleotides matching TRBD2. CDR1 and CDR2 from the germline V gene are SGHTA and FQGTGA. J was trimmed by 4 bases and V by 2 bases; bases with no gene match: 6. The CDR3 sequence is 15 residues long. The CDR3 nucleotides are TGTGCCAGCAGCTTAGCGGGGGGGGATAAGTACGAGCAGTACTTC. Translating gives CASSLAGGDKYEQYF.

In this sample, this clone turned up many times. The rearrangement uses TRBV6-1 and TRBJ2-1; 9 positions match TRBD1. This CDR3 region has 16 residues. The V segment lost 4 bases and the J segment 4 bases; nucleotides outside the gene matches: 8. Germline V gene sequence: CDR1 MNHNS, CDR2 SASEGT. CDR3 in DNA: TGTGCCAGCAGTGTACCCCCCGGGACAGGGTACAATGAGCAGTTCTTC. Encoded protein: CASSVPPGTGYNEQFF.

This clone has a count of ten or more. This chain joins TRBV29-1 and TRBJ1-2, with D tentatively TRBD1 (6 bases). The V gene lost 5 bases and the J gene lost 4 bases, with 14 bases spanning the gap. The CDR3 contains 13 residues. Germline CDR1 is SQVTM and CDR2 is ANQGSEA. The DNA for the CDR3 is TGCAGCGTTTCAGGGGTAGAAACCTATGGCTACACCTTC. Its translation: CSVSGVETYGYTF.

This clone was counted at least ten times. This rearrangement joins TRBV18 to TRBJ2-7; D unresolved. From germline, CDR1 is KGHSH and CDR2 LQKENI. The CDR3 extends over 14 amino acids. Between the trimmed V and J ends, which lost 3 bases and 0 bases, there was a span of 9 bases. The CDR3 loop is CASSPDLSSYEQYF. The CDR3 nucleotides are TGTGCCAGCTCACCCGACTTAAGCTCCTACGAGCAGTACTTC.

This clone was detected many times. The chain is built from TRBV5-1 and TRBJ2-3; TRBD1 matches 7 bases. Germline V lookup: CDR1 SGHRS, CDR2 YFSETQ. With V trimmed by 4 bases and J by 2 bases, 4 bases remained unmatched. The CDR3 covers 14 residues. CDR3 sequence reads: CASSMGQPTDTQYF. CDR3 DNA: TGCGCCAGCAGCATGGGACAGCCCACAGATACGCAGTATTTT.

This clone was counted a few times. The chain recombines TRBV7-2 with TRBJ1-6; D is undetermined. V was clipped by 3 bases and J by 4 bases, with 7 bases between them. There are 14 residues in the CDR3. In germline, CDR1 is SGHTA, CDR2 FQGNSA. The CDR3 coding sequence is TGTGCCAGCAGCTTGGCTTTGTATAATTCACCCCTCCACTTT. Protein product: CASSLALYNSPLHF.

This clone has ten or more counts. The rearrangement links TRBV19 to TRBJ1-1; 7 bases align to TRBD1. The CDR3 covers 14 residues. CDR1 LNHDA and CDR2 SQIVND come from the germline V gene (reference sequence). The V segment lost 3 bases and the J segment 8 bases; nucleotides outside the gene matches: 9. The CDR3 sequence: CASSIAQGDFEAFF. The CDR3 DNA sequence: TGTGCCAGTAGTATTGCCCAGGGGGACTTCGAAGCTTTCTTT. The full variable domain, completed using reference TRBV19 and TRBJ1-1, is DGGITQSPKYLFRKEGQNVTLSCEQNLNHDAMYWYRQDPGQGLRLIYYSQIVNDFQKGDIAEGYSVSREKKESFPLTVTSAQKNPTAFYLCASSIAQGDFEAFFGQGTRLTVV.

The sample holds many counts of this clone. The V gene is TRBV4-2, the J gene TRBJ2-7; TRBD1 might be the D (6 bases). Germline loops: CDR1 LGHNA, CDR2 YNFKEQ. The CDR3 is 15 residues long. V lost 1 base and J 3 bases, leaving 13 bases between the germline ends. The CDR3 DNA reads as TGTGCCAGCAGCCAAGTGGAGGACAGAAACTACGAGCAGTACTTC. Protein product: CASSQVEDRNYEQYF.

This clone was detected many times. V gene TRBV30 combines with J gene TRBJ2-3; 9 nucleotides match TRBD2. The CDR3 length is 13 residues. Germline V gene lookup returns CDR1 GTSNPN and CDR2 SVGIG (reference sequence). J was trimmed by 9 bases and V by 5 bases; bases with no gene match: 9. CDR3 in amino acids: CAWGGGGPGTQYF. The CDR3, as DNA: TGTGCCTGGGGCGGGGGGGGCCCAGGAACGCAGTATTTT.